Below are 32 T cell receptor beta chains sequenced from a single sample in a study of blood T cell repertoires in COVID-19. TCRdb's copy holds only in-frame clones and misses some; the assay was immunoSEQ multiplex PCR. The sample includes fewer than 250,000 clones, around 87% of them seen just once. The specimen was peripheral blood. The receptors here all came from a man between 60 and 75 years old with acute or convalescent COVID-19.

This sequence joins TRBV5-1 and TRBJ2-7, with 8 bases lining up with TRBD1. Germline V gene sequence: CDR1 SGHRS, CDR2 YFSETQ. After removal of 2 bases from V and 5 bases from J, the junction contained 6 bases not matched to a gene. There are 14 residues in the CDR3. The CDR3 loop reads CASSLRTGMNEQYF. CDR3 DNA: TGCGCCAGCAGCTTACGGACAGGGATGAACGAGCAGTACTTC.

V is TRBV12-3 or TRBV12-4 and J is TRBJ1-1; tentatively, D is TRBD1 (6 bases). Trimming left V 6 bases short and J 4 bases short, with 12 bases between. This CDR3 spans 13 amino acids. CDR3 DNA: TGTGCCAGCAGGTATAAAGGGGGCACTGAAGCTTTCTTT. Translation: CASRYKGGTEAFF.

This chain links TRBV29-1 with TRBJ2-7, with TRBD2 matching over 13 bases. Per germline, CDR1 SQVTM and CDR2 ANQGSEA. There are 17 residues in the CDR3. Trimming cost V 4 bases and J 0 bases; bases outside gene matches: 9. For the CDR3, the DNA is TGCAGCGTTGGAGAGGGACTAGCGGGGCTCAGCTCCTACGAGCAGTACTTC. Its protein is CSVGEGLAGLSSYEQYF.

The chain has TRBV7-9 and TRBJ1-1, with 11 bases aligning to TRBD1. CDR1 is SEHNR, CDR2 FQNEAQ, per germline (reference sequence). J was trimmed by 5 bases and V by 3 bases; bases with no gene match: 5. The CDR3 loop spans 15 amino acids. In DNA form, the CDR3 reads TGTGCCAGCAGCTTCGCCGGACAGGGGGCGACTGAAGCTTTCTTT. Translation gives CASSFAGQGATEAFF.

The CDR3 spells CASSIDGGASTGELFF. CDR3 coding DNA: TGCGCCAGCAGTATCGATGGGGGGGCCAGCACCGGGGAGCTGTTTTTT. The chain recombines TRBV5-1 with TRBJ2-2, with D possibly being TRBD2 (7 bases). V was trimmed by 5 bases and J by 4 bases, leaving 18 bases between them. This CDR3 spans 16 amino acids. Germline V gives CDR1 SGHRS, CDR2 YFSETQ.

This clone was counted a single time. V is TRBV28 and J is TRBJ1-3; D possibly corresponds to TRBD1 (5 bases). Germline CDR1 is MDHEN and CDR2 is SYDVKM. The CDR3 loop spans 14 amino acids. V was pared by 7 bases and J by 0 bases, with 10 bases between. In nucleotides, the CDR3 is TGTGCCAGCACCACAGGCTCCTCTGGAAACACCATATATTTT. This codes for CASTTGSSGNTIYF. Filled out from reference TRBV28 and TRBJ1-3, the complete variable domain reads DVKVTQSSRYLVKRTGEKVFLECVQDMDHENMFWYRQDPGLGLRLIYFSYDVKMKEKGDIPEGYSVSREKKERFSLILESASTNQTSMYLCASTTGSSGNTIYFGEGSWLTVV.

This clone has a handful of counts. V gene TRBV19 combines with J gene TRBJ2-5; 11 bases line up with TRBD1. The CDR3 spans 15 residues. CDR1 and CDR2 (germline): LNHDA, SQIVND (reference sequence). The trim removed 4 bases at V and 4 bases at J, leaving 5 bases unmatched. The CDR3 DNA sequence: TGTGCCAGTAGTACCGGGACAGGGGGTGGAGAGACCCAGTACTTC. Translated, it gives CASSTGTGGGETQYF.

V is TRBV29-1 and J is TRBJ2-5; 15 bases map to TRBD2. CDR1 and CDR2 (germline): SQVTM, ANQGSEA. With 2 bases clipped from V and 4 bases from J, the junction kept 5 bases outside the gene matches. The CDR3 is 16 amino acids. CDR3 sequence: CSVETRGLAGGETQYF. In DNA form, the CDR3 reads TGCAGCGTTGAAACAAGGGGACTAGCGGGGGGAGAGACCCAGTACTTC.

The chain joins TRBV5-1 to TRBJ2-3; 7 nucleotides line up with TRBD1. Germline assignment: CDR1 SGHRS and CDR2 YFSETQ. J gave up 4 bases and V 4 bases, and 12 bases lay outside the gene matches. CDR3 length: 16 amino acids. This CDR3 reads CASSLDGQAVADTQYF. DNA for the CDR3: TGCGCCAGCAGCCTGGACGGACAGGCAGTGGCAGATACGCAGTATTTT. Filled out from reference TRBV5-1 and TRBJ2-3, the complete variable domain reads KAGVTQTPRYLIKTRGQQVTLSCSPISGHRSVSWYQQTPGQGLQFLFEYFSETQRNKGNFPGRFSGRQFSNSRSEMNVSTLELGDSALYLCASSLDGQAVADTQYFGPGTRLTVL.

J is TRBJ2-2 and V is TRBV13; D uncertain. Germline V gene data show CDR1 as PRHDT and CDR2 as FYEKMQ (reference sequence). This CDR3 is built from 14 residues. The ends were cut back, 6 bases at V and 3 bases at J, with 11 bases in the middle. The CDR3: CASRTGADTGELFF. In DNA, the CDR3 is TGTGCCAGCAGAACGGGTGCGGACACCGGGGAGCTGTTTTTT.

The chain couples TRBV28 to TRBJ2-2, with 13 bases matching TRBD2. Germline V gene lookup returns CDR1 MDHEN and CDR2 SYDVKM. Losses at the gene ends were 6 bases for V and 0 bases for J; bases not matched to a gene: 7. The CDR3 consists of 18 residues. The CDR3 nucleotides read TGTGCCAGCAGGATACCGACTAGCGGGGGGACGAACACCGGGGAGCTGTTTTTT. Translated, it gives CASRIPTSGGTNTGELFF. Filled out from reference TRBV28 and TRBJ2-2, the complete variable domain reads DVKVTQSSRYLVKRTGEKVFLECVQDMDHENMFWYRQDPGLGLRLIYFSYDVKMKEKGDIPEGYSVSREKKERFSLILESASTNQTSMYLCASRIPTSGGTNTGELFFGEGSRLTVL.

This clone was observed a handful of times. The gene calls are TRBV6-5 and TRBJ1-1, with no clear D. V was pared by 11 bases and J by 1 base, with 17 bases between. The CDR3 has 14 amino acids. Germline CDR1 reads MNHEY; CDR2 reads SVGAGI. The CDR3 sequence: CAGGNLLPNTEAFF. The CDR3 DNA follows: TGTGCCGGAGGCAACCTCTTACCGAACACTGAAGCTTTCTTT.

The chain recombines TRBV5-8 with TRBJ1-2; the match to TRBD1 covers 8 bases. V dropped 0 bases and J dropped 7; count of bases not matched to a gene: 8. This CDR3 spans 15 amino acids. Germline CDR1 SGHTS, CDR2 YDEGEE. The CDR3 bases are TGTGCCAGCAGCTTGGCCCAGGGGGCGATCAGTGGCTACACCTTC. This encodes CASSLAQGAISGYTF.

The chain uses TRBV5-6 and TRBJ1-5; the D gene is possibly TRBD1 (6 bases). Germline CDR1 SGHDT, CDR2 YYEEEE. The CDR3 is 15 amino acids. V shed 4 bases and J shed 7 bases, with 18 bases lying between them. The CDR3 DNA sequence: TGTGCCAGCAGCCGGGCGGGGGCTCTTGGGCAGCCCCAGCATTTT. This translates into CASSRAGALGQPQHF. Drawing the rest from reference TRBV5-6 and TRBJ1-5, the complete variable domain is DAGVTQSPTHLIKTRGQQVTLRCSPKSGHDTVSWYQQALGQGPQFIFQYYEEEERQRGNFPDRFSGHQFPNYSSELNVNALLLGDSALYLCASSRAGALGQPQHFGDGTRLSIL.

The V and J genes are TRBV4-1 and TRBJ1-3, with a tentative D call TRBD1 (6 bases). V lost 3 bases to trimming and J lost 0 bases, with 9 bases between them. The germline V gene encodes CDR1 MGHRA and CDR2 YSYEKL. The CDR3 extends over 15 amino acids. In nucleotides, the CDR3 is TGCGCCAGCAGCCAGAGGGACAACTCTGGAAACACCATATATTTT. It encodes CASSQRDNSGNTIYF.

The chain links TRBV7-9 to TRBJ2-7, with D perhaps matching TRBD2 (5 bases). The germline V and J ends were trimmed by 5 bases and 3 bases, with 8 bases remaining between them. In germline, CDR1 is SEHNR, CDR2 FQNEAQ (reference sequence). CDR3 size: 12 residues. The CDR3, as DNA: TGTGCCAGCAGCCCCGGGATCTACGAGCAGTACTTC. It codes for CASSPGIYEQYF.

The chain recombines TRBV5-1 with TRBJ1-1; unclear D gene. From germline, CDR1 is SGHRS and CDR2 YFSETQ. Trimming shortened V by 0 bases and J by 0 bases, and 12 bases separated the two germline ends. This CDR3 contains 16 residues. CDR3 loop: CASSLALRGMNTEAFF. The DNA for the CDR3 is TGCGCCAGCAGCTTGGCCCTACGGGGAATGAACACTGAAGCTTTCTTT.

The chain links TRBV18 to TRBJ2-5; 7 bases line up with TRBD2. The CDR3 totals 18 residues. Germline V gene sequence: CDR1 KGHSH, CDR2 LQKENI. V was clipped by 5 bases and J by 0 bases; unmatched bases: 15. This chain's CDR3 is CASSRTSGGRTNQETQYF. The CDR3 bases are TGTGCCAGCTCAAGGACTTCGGGGGGACGAACCAACCAAGAGACCCAGTACTTC.

The chain joins TRBV19 to TRBJ2-7; 8 bases align to TRBD1. V gave up 1 base and J gave up 5 bases; unmatched junction bases: 7. The CDR3 has 15 residues. Germline lookup yields CDR1 LNHDA and CDR2 SQIVND (reference sequence). CDR3 loop: CASSIGRDRGHEQYF. The CDR3 DNA is TGTGCCAGTAGTATAGGAAGAGACAGGGGCCACGAGCAGTACTTC.

The gene calls are TRBV27 and TRBJ1-6; TRBD1 aligns across 7 bases. The CDR3 loop spans 16 amino acids. Trimming at V came to 3 bases and at J to 6 bases, leaving 8 bases not matched to a gene. Per germline, CDR1 MNHEY and CDR2 SMNVEV (reference sequence). CDR3 region: CASSLELGQLNSPLHF. CDR3 DNA sequence: TGTGCCAGCAGTTTGGAATTGGGACAGCTTAATTCACCCCTCCACTTT.

CDR3 residues: CASSLGIGTVYQETQYF. Here the CDR3 DNA reads TGTGCCAGCAGCTTAGGGATCGGGACAGTTTACCAAGAGACCCAGTACTTC. The chain links TRBV7-2 to TRBJ2-5; the match to TRBD1 covers 7 bases. Losses at the gene ends were 1 base for V and 0 bases for J; bases not matched to a gene: 8. The CDR3 is 17 residues long. CDR1 and CDR2 from the germline V gene are SGHTA and FQGNSA.

The chain combines TRBV6-5 with TRBJ2-3, with 7 bases lining up with TRBD1. Germline trimming cut 8 bases from V and 6 bases from J; bases unmatched to any gene: 11. The CDR3 length is 14 residues. CDR1 and CDR2 from the germline V gene are MNHEY and SVGAGI. CDR3 residues: CASAAPGGADTQYF. For the CDR3, the DNA is TGTGCCAGCGCCGCCCCAGGGGGAGCCGATACGCAGTATTTT.

The V gene is TRBV12-3 or TRBV12-4, the J gene TRBJ2-1, with D possibly being TRBD1 (6 bases). The CDR3 is 13 amino acids. CDR3 loop: CAVGASSYNEQFF. CDR3 nucleotide sequence: TGTGCGGTGGGGGCGAGCTCCTACAATGAGCAGTTCTTC.

The chain joins TRBV11-2 to TRBJ2-3, with TRBD2 as a possible D gene (5 bases). Between the trimmed V and J ends, which lost 5 bases and 2 bases, there was a span of 11 bases. Germline V CDR1 and CDR2: SGHAT, FQNNGV. There are 14 residues in the CDR3. In DNA form, the CDR3 reads TGTGCCAGCAGCCCAAGGCGGGTCACAGATACGCAGTATTTT. It specifies CASSPRRVTDTQYF.

V gene TRBV6-5 combines with J gene TRBJ2-1; the D gene is possibly TRBD2 (7 bases). Germline V CDR1 and CDR2: MNHEY, SVGAGI. The CDR3 has 11 amino acids. Trimming removed 10 bases at V and 8 bases at J, with 12 bases between. The CDR3 is CATKGGDEQFF. Written as DNA, the CDR3 is TGTGCCACCAAAGGGGGGGATGAGCAGTTCTTC.

The chain uses TRBV7-2 and TRBJ1-3; TRBD1 aligns across 8 bases. V dropped 3 bases and J dropped 10; count of bases not matched to a gene: 11. CDR3 size: 15 residues. Germline V gene lookup returns CDR1 SGHTA and CDR2 FQGNSA. The CDR3 here is CASSFTQGARGTIYF. CDR3 sequence (DNA): TGTGCCAGCAGCTTTACCCAGGGGGCGCGAGGAACCATATATTTT.

The chain is built from TRBV4-1 and TRBJ1-4; no definite D call. The V gene's germline CDR1 is MGHRA and CDR2 YSYEKL. This CDR3 spans 16 amino acids. Deletions cut 0 bases from V and 7 bases from J, with 15 bases between. The CDR3 DNA is TGCGCCAGCAGCCAAGATCTGATCCGGGCGGGTGAAAAACTGTTTTTT. Its translation is CASSQDLIRAGEKLFF.

The chain uses TRBV5-1 and TRBJ1-2; D gene ambiguous. CDR1 and CDR2 from the germline V gene are SGHRS and YFSETQ. The CDR3 consists of 13 residues. V was clipped by 2 bases and J by 2 bases, with 7 bases between them. The CDR3 coding sequence is TGCGCCAGCAGCTTTGGAGAAAACTATGGCTACACCTTC. This encodes CASSFGENYGYTF.

The chain links TRBV5-4 to TRBJ2-7; 10 bases match TRBD1. Germline loops: CDR1 SGHNT, CDR2 YYREEE (reference sequence). After removal of 0 bases from V and 6 bases from J, the junction contained 6 bases not matched to a gene. The length of the CDR3 is 15 residues. In nucleotides, the CDR3 is TGTGCCAGCAGCTTGGCGAGACAGGGGGCGGGCGAGCAGTACTTC. It codes for CASSLARQGAGEQYF.

The chain links TRBV19 to TRBJ1-2; D may be TRBD1 (6 bases). Trimming removed 10 bases from V and 5 bases from J, with 20 bases in between. This CDR3 has 14 residues. CDR1 is LNHDA, CDR2 SQIVND, per germline (reference sequence). In nucleotides, the CDR3 is TGTGCCACCAACGGGGGGGGGCGCGTGTATGGCTACACCTTC. It encodes CATNGGGRVYGYTF.

The J gene is TRBJ2-5, the V gene TRBV19; TRBD2 matches at 8 bases. The CDR3 has 15 residues. CDR1 and CDR2 from the germline V gene are LNHDA and SQIVND (reference sequence). With V trimmed by 10 bases and J by 1 base, 11 bases remained unmatched. The CDR3 reads CATTPGLVPQETQYF. CDR3 DNA sequence: TGTGCCACGACCCCGGGACTAGTCCCCCAAGAGACCCAGTACTTC. Variable domain in full (rest from reference TRBV19 and TRBJ2-5): DGGITQSPKYLFRKEGQNVTLSCEQNLNHDAMYWYRQDPGQGLRLIYYSQIVNDFQKGDIAEGYSVSREKKESFPLTVTSAQKNPTAFYLCATTPGLVPQETQYFGPGTRLLVL.

The chain carries TRBV5-1 and TRBJ1-6; 7 bases line up with TRBD1. Germline CDR1 is SGHRS and CDR2 is YFSETQ. Losses at the gene ends were 2 bases for V and 6 bases for J; bases not matched to a gene: 5. This CDR3 is built from 15 residues. The CDR3 DNA sequence: TGCGCCAGCAGCTTTGGGACAGTCACTAATTCACCCCTCCACTTT. This codes for CASSFGTVTNSPLHF.